Below are 27 T cell receptor beta chains sequenced from a single sample in a study of T cells expressing NK-cell markers. TCRdb reworked the 5' RACE reads into one entry per CDR3 protein, no DNA. This sample's table reports about 260,000 distinct CDR3 sequences. Material for sequencing was blood T cells: a sorted CD56 or NKG2C T cell subset, CD4+ or CD8+ T cells, or bulk PBMC T cells (not recorded which). These receptors were taken from a man aged 18 to 30 in good health.

The V call is TRBV12-3 or TRBV12-4, the J call TRBJ2-7; TCRdb's D gene call, TRBD1, goes unchecked for lack of DNA. This CDR3 is built from 14 residues. This CDR3 is CASSRRQGVWEQYF.

The CDR3 loop is CSARESGTRLGLGETQYF. The J gene is TRBJ2-5, the V gene TRBV20-1; TCRdb selects TRBD2, and the lack of DNA leaves this call unchecked. The V gene's germline CDR1 is DFQATT and CDR2 SNEGSKA (reference sequence). The CDR3 totals 18 residues.

V gene TRBV6-2 or TRBV6-3 combines with J gene TRBJ1-4; TCRdb lists TRBD1, though no DNA is available to test this call. This CDR3 has 13 residues. Germline assignment: CDR1 MNHEY and CDR2 SVGEGT. This CDR3 is CASSPTGNEKLFF.

V and J are TRBV9 and TRBJ2-3; the TCRdb call, TRBD1, lacks DNA for checking. The germline CDR1 and CDR2 sequences are SGDLS and YYNGEE. CDR3 length: 13 residues. The CDR3: CASSAGGEDTQYF.

The chain uses TRBV5-4 and TRBJ2-4; TCRdb's D call of TRBD2 is untestable without DNA. Looked up from germline, CDR1 is SGHNT and CDR2 is YYREEE (reference sequence). The CDR3 spans 19 residues. The CDR3 reads CASSLGGLAGGIAKNIQYF.

The rearrangement links TRBV20-1 to TRBJ2-3. CDR3 length equals 15 residues. Germline CDR1 is DFQATT and CDR2 is SNEGSKA (reference sequence). CDR3 protein: CSAPFIQTTADTQYF.

The chain combines TRBV20-1 with TRBJ2-1; there is no DNA to check the TCRdb D call of TRBD1. The CDR3 totals 15 residues. Germline-derived CDR1 and CDR2 are DFQATT and SNEGSKA (reference sequence). This CDR3 is CSARSTSGANNEQFF.

The rearrangement joins TRBV5-1 to TRBJ2-5; TCRdb reports TRBD1, a call that lacks DNA to check it against. There are 15 residues in the CDR3. CDR1 SGHRS and CDR2 YFSETQ come from the germline V gene. The CDR3: CASSLVPGAEETQYF.

The chain combines TRBV5-1 with TRBJ2-1; with no DNA, the TCRdb D assignment of TRBD1 cannot be verified. This CDR3 spans 12 amino acids. Looked up from germline, CDR1 is SGHRS and CDR2 is YFSETQ. CDR3 sequence reads: CASSLERGEQFF.

The chain has TRBV20-1 and TRBJ2-4. The CDR3 covers 15 residues. Germline assignment: CDR1 DFQATT and CDR2 SNEGSKA (reference sequence). CDR3 residues: CSASAMGIAKNIQYF.

The rearrangement uses TRBV6-1 and TRBJ2-5; TCRdb returns TRBD1, unconfirmable since there is no DNA. This CDR3 region has 16 residues. Germline-derived CDR1 and CDR2 are MNHNS and SASEGT. This chain's CDR3 is CASRRVSVGTGETQYF.

The chain combines TRBV3-1 with TRBJ2-2. The CDR3 runs to 16 residues. Germline values: CDR1 LGHDT, CDR2 YNNKEL (reference sequence). The CDR3 here is CASRQAGAVSTGELFF. The full variable domain, with the rest looked up from reference TRBV3-1 and TRBJ2-2, is DTAVSQTPKYLVTQMGNDKSIKCEQNLGHDTMYWYKQDSKKFLKIMFSYNNKELIINETVPNRFSPKSPDKAHLNLHINSLELGDSAVYFCASRQAGAVSTGELFFGEGSRLTVL.

The chain joins TRBV11-3 to TRBJ2-3; TCRdb's D call of TRBD2 is untestable without DNA. Germline loops: CDR1 SGHNT, CDR2 YENEEA. This CDR3 is 17 amino acids long. CDR3 sequence: CASSFASGNSDTDTQYF.

The chain uses TRBV21-1 and TRBJ1-5. TRBV21-1 is designated a pseudogene. This CDR3 has 15 amino acids. CDR3 loop: CASNKGRFLNQPQHF.

This chain connects TRBV12-3 or TRBV12-4 to TRBJ2-1; TCRdb returns TRBD2, unconfirmable since there is no DNA. The CDR3 is 19 residues long. The CDR3: CASSLALRLAVISYNEQFF.

The chain couples TRBV10-3 to TRBJ2-3; the TCRdb D gene call, TRBD1, has no DNA to confirm it. This CDR3 spans 15 amino acids. Germline V gives CDR1 ENHRY, CDR2 SYGVKD. The CDR3 is CAIKEGQGVPDTQYF.

The chain carries TRBV28 and TRBJ2-7; TCRdb indicates TRBD1, and absent DNA this call remains unverified. Germline CDR1 and CDR2: MDHEN and SYDVKM. This CDR3 has 16 amino acids. The CDR3 here is CASSLLLGQYTYEQYF.

The V call is TRBV20-1, the J call TRBJ2-7; TCRdb calls TRBD2, which cannot be checked without DNA. There are 14 residues in the CDR3. Per germline, CDR1 DFQATT and CDR2 SNEGSKA (reference sequence). The CDR3 loop reads CSARDGEGSYEQYF.

The rearrangement joins TRBV29-1 to TRBJ2-2; no DNA is available, so the TRBD2 call from TCRdb remains unchecked. The CDR3 totals 14 residues. Germline V gene data show CDR1 as SQVTM and CDR2 as ANQGSEA. CDR3 sequence reads: CSVGRGTNTGELFF.

The chain carries TRBV11-2 and TRBJ1-2; TCRdb calls TRBD1, which cannot be checked without DNA. Germline assignment: CDR1 SGHAT and CDR2 FQNNGV. The CDR3 totals 17 residues. This chain's CDR3 is CASSLENFWGQPDGYTF.

The chain combines TRBV3-1 with TRBJ2-4; TCRdb's D call of TRBD1 is untestable without DNA. The length of the CDR3 is 16 residues. CDR1 is LGHDT, CDR2 YNNKEL, per germline (reference sequence). CDR3 loop: CASSHGQGASKNIQYF.

The chain has TRBV24-1 and TRBJ1-1; TCRdb proposes TRBD1, but this gene call is untestable without DNA. CDR1 is KGHDR, CDR2 SFDVKD, per germline. This CDR3 contains 15 residues. The CDR3 region is CATSDSAGNGAEAFF.

The genes are TRBV7-2 and TRBJ2-2. Germline CDR1 reads SGHTA; CDR2 reads FQGNSA. This CDR3 region has 15 residues. The chain's CDR3 is CASSFRPWRTGELFF.

The rearrangement links TRBV5-1 to TRBJ2-2; TCRdb lists TRBD2, though no DNA is available to test this call. Germline assignment: CDR1 SGHRS and CDR2 YFSETQ. The CDR3 totals 15 residues. The CDR3 sequence is CASRRGLEGTGELFF. Full variable domain (remainder filled in from reference TRBV5-1 and TRBJ2-2): KAGVTQTPRYLIKTRGQQVTLSCSPISGHRSVSWYQQTPGQGLQFLFEYFSETQRNKGNFPGRFSGRQFSNSRSEMNVSTLELGDSALYLCASRRGLEGTGELFFGEGSRLTVL.

This chain uses TRBV20-1 with TRBJ2-5; the TCRdb D gene call, TRBD1, has no DNA to confirm it. The CDR3 is 17 residues long. Germline V gene sequence: CDR1 DFQATT, CDR2 SNEGSKA (reference sequence). CDR3 region: CSASLLVAGQGAETQYF.

The chain has TRBV27 and TRBJ1-5. CDR3 length: 13 amino acids. Germline CDR1 is MNHEY and CDR2 is SMNVEV (reference sequence). CDR3 region: CASSRSAYQPQHF.

The chain is built from TRBV7-2 and TRBJ2-6; TCRdb proposes TRBD1, but this gene call is untestable without DNA. CDR3 length: 17 amino acids. Per germline, CDR1 SGHTA and CDR2 FQGNSA. The CDR3 reads CASRKAGGVSGANVLTF. The entire variable domain, with the rest obtained from reference TRBV7-2 and TRBJ2-6, is as follows: GAGVSQSPSNKVTEKGKDVELRCDPISGHTALYWYRQSLGQGLEFLIYFQGNSAPDKSGLPSDRFSAERTGGSVSTLTIQRTQQEDSAVYLCASRKAGGVSGANVLTFGAGSRLTVL.